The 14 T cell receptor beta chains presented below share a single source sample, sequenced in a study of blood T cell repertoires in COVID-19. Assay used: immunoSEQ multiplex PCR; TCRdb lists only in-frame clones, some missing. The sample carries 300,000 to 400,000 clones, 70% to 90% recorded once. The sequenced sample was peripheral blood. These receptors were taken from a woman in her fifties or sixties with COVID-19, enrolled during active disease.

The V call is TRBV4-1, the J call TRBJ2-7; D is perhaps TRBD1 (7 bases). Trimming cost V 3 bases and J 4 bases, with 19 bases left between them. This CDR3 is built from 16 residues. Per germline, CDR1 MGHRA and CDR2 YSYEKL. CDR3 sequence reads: CASSHGQEGVGYEQYF. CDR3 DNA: TGCGCCAGCAGCCACGGACAGGAGGGGGTCGGGTACGAGCAGTACTTC.

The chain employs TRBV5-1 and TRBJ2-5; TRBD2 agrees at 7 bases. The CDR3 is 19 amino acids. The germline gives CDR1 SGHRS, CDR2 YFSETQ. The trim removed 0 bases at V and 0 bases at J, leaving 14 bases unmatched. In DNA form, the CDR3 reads TGCGCCAGCAGCTTGGATGTGACTAGCATTCGTCGGTACCAAGAGACCCAGTACTTC. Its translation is CASSLDVTSIRRYQETQYF.

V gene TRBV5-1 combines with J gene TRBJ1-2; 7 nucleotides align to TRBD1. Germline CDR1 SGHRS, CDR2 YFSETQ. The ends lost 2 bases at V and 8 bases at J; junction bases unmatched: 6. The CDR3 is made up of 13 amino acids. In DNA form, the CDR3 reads TGCGCCAGCAGCTTAGGAGACAGGGAAGGCTACACCTTC. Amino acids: CASSLGDREGYTF. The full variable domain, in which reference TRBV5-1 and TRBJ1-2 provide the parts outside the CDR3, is KAGVTQTPRYLIKTRGQQVTLSCSPISGHRSVSWYQQTPGQGLQFLFEYFSETQRNKGNFPGRFSGRQFSNSRSEMNVSTLELGDSALYLCASSLGDREGYTFGSGTRLTVV.

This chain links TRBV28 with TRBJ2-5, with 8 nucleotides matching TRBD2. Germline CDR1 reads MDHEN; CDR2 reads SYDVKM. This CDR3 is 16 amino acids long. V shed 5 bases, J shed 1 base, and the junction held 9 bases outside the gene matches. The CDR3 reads CASSIREGGFQETQYF. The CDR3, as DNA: TGTGCCAGCAGTATCCGGGAGGGGGGCTTCCAAGAGACCCAGTACTTC.

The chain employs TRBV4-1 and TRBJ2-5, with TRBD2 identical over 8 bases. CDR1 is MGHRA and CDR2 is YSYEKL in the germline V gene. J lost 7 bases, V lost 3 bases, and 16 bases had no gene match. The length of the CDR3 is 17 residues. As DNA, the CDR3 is TGCGCCAGCAGCCAGGCCCATTCAAGCGGGGGAGAAGGGACCCAGTACTTC. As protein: CASSQAHSSGGEGTQYF.

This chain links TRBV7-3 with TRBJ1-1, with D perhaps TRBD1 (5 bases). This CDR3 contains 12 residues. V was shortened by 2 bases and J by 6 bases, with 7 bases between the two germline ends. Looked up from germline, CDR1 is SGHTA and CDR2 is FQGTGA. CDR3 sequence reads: CASSLGGAEAFF. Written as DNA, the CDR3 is TGTGCCAGCAGCTTAGGGGGGGCTGAAGCTTTCTTT.

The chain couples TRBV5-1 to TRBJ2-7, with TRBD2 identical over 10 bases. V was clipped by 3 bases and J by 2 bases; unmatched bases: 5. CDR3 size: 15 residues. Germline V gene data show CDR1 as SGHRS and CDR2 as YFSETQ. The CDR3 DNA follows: TGCGCCAGCAGCTGGACTAGCGGTTCGGCCTACGAGCAGTACTTC. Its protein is CASSWTSGSAYEQYF.

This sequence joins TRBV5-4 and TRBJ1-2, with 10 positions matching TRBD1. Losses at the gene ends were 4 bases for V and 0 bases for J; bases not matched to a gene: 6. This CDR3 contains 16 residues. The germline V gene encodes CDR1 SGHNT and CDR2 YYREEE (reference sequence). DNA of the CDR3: TGTGCCAGCAGCGGTAGGACAGGGGGACCTAACTATGGCTACACCTTC. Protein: CASSGRTGGPNYGYTF.

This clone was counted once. CDR3 sequence (DNA): TGCAGCGTTGCACGGGGGGGTACCTACAATGAGCAGTTCTTC. Amino acid sequence: CSVARGGTYNEQFF. The chain is built from TRBV29-1 and TRBJ2-1, with TRBD2 matching over 8 bases. CDR3 length equals 14 residues. The germline V gene has CDR1 SQVTM and CDR2 ANQGSEA. Trimming at V came to 4 bases and at J to 2 bases, leaving 4 bases not matched to a gene.

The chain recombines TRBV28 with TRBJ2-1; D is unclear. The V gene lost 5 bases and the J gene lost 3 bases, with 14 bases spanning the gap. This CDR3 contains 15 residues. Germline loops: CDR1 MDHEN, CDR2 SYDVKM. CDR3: CASSPFPTDYNEQFF. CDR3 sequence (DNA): TGTGCCAGCAGTCCGTTTCCTACAGACTACAATGAGCAGTTCTTC.

The CDR3 sequence is CASTGQGAQGGELFF. The CDR3 region has the DNA TGCGCCAGCACCGGACAGGGGGCGCAGGGCGGGGAGCTGTTTTTT. The chain is built from TRBV5-1 and TRBJ2-2, with TRBD1 matching over 11 bases. The CDR3 runs 15 residues. The V and J ends lost 6 bases and 7 bases, in that order; junction bases with no gene match: 8. Germline lookup yields CDR1 SGHRS and CDR2 YFSETQ.

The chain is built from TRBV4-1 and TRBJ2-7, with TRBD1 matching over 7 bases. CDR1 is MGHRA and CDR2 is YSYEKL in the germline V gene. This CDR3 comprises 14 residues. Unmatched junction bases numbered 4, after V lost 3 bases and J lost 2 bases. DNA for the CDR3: TGCGCCAGCAGCCACCCCGGGACAGCCTACGAGCAGTACTTC. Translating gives CASSHPGTAYEQYF.

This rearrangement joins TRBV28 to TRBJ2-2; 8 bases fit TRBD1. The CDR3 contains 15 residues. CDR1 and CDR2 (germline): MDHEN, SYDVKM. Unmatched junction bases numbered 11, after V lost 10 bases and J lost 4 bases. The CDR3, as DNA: TGTGCCACTTACCTCCAGGGGGCGGGCACCGGGGAGCTGTTTTTT. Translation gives CATYLQGAGTGELFF.

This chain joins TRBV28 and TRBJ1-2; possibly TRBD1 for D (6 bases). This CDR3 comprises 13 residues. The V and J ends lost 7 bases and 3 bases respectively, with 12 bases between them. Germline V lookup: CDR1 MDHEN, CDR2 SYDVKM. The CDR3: CASNVQGYYGYTF. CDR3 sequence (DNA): TGTGCCAGCAACGTACAGGGTTACTATGGCTACACCTTC.